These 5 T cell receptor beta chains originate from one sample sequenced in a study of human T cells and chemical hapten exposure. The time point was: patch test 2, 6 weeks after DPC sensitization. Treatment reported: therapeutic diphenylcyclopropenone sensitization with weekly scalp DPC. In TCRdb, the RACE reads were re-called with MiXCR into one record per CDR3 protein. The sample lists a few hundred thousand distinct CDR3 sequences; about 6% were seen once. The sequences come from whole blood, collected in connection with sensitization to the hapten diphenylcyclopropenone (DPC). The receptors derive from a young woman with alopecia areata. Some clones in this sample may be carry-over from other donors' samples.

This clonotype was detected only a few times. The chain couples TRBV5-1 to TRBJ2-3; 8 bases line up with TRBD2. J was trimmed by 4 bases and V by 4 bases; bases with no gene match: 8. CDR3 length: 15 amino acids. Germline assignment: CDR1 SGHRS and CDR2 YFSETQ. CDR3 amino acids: CASSVSGGLADTQYF. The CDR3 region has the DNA TGCGCCAGCAGCGTGTCGGGGGGGCTCGCAGATACGCAGTATTTT.

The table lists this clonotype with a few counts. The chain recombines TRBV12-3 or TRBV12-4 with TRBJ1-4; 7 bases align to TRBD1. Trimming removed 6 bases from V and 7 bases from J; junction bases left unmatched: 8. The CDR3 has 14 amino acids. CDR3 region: CASSPTGAGEKLFF. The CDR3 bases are TGTGCCAGCAGCCCCACAGGGGCCGGTGAAAAACTGTTTTTT.

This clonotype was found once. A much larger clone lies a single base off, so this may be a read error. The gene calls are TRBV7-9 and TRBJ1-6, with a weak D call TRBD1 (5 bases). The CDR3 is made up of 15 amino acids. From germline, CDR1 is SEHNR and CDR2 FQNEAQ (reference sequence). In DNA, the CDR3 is TGTGCCAGCAGCAGAATTGCGGGGGGAAATTCACCCCACCACTTT. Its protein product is CASSRIAGGNSPHHF.

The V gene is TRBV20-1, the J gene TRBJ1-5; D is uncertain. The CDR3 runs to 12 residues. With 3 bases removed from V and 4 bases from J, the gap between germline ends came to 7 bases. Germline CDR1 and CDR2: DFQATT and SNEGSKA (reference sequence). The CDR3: CSASRPNQPQHF. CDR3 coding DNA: TGCAGTGCTAGCAGGCCTAATCAGCCCCAGCATTTT.

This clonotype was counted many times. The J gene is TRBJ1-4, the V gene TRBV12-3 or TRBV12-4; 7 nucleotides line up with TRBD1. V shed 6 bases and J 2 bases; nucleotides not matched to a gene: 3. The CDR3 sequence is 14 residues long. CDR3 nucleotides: TGTGCCAGCAGCCAGACAGGGACTAATGAAAAACTGTTTTTT. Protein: CASSQTGTNEKLFF.